Shown below are 32 T cell receptor beta chains from a single sample sequenced in a study of blood T cell repertoires in COVID-19. The data were produced by immunoSEQ multiplex PCR, yet TCRdb's version contains in-frame clones alone and is incomplete. Among 250,000 to 350,000 clones listed, approximately 89% were seen once. Sequenced: peripheral blood. The receptors derive from a woman in her sixties or seventies with acute or convalescent COVID-19.

The rearrangement joins TRBV12-5 to TRBJ2-7; D is uncertain. Germline V gives CDR1 LGHNT, CDR2 FRNRAP. Trimming took off 5 bases at V and 0 bases at J, with 14 bases between the two ends. There are 15 residues in the CDR3. The CDR3 nucleotides read TGTGCTAGTGGTCACCACCTGACTCACTCCTACGAGCAGTACTTC. Translated, it gives CASGHHLTHSYEQYF.

J is TRBJ2-5 and V is TRBV2; TRBD2 is a possible D gene (5 bases). The CDR3 runs 12 residues. Trimming removed 7 bases at V and 5 bases at J, with 11 bases between. Germline V lookup: CDR1 SNHLY, CDR2 FYNNEI. The CDR3, as DNA: TGTGCCAGCAAGGGCGGACTGGAGACCCAGTACTTC. Amino acids: CASKGGLETQYF.

The chain couples TRBV27 to TRBJ2-7, with D possibly TRBD1 on 5 matching bases. Germline lookup yields CDR1 MNHEY and CDR2 SMNVEV (reference sequence). V was shortened by 3 bases and J by 6 bases, with 9 bases between the two germline ends. CDR3 length equals 12 residues. The CDR3 sequence: CASSFRVGEQYF. Here the CDR3 DNA reads TGTGCCAGCAGTTTCAGGGTAGGCGAGCAGTACTTC.

The chain couples TRBV24-1 to TRBJ2-1; D is perhaps TRBD2 (5 bases). In germline, CDR1 is KGHDR, CDR2 SFDVKD. This CDR3 has 17 residues. The germline V and J ends were trimmed by 4 bases and 5 bases, with 20 bases remaining between them. The CDR3 bases are TGTGCCACCAGTGACAGCCCTCGAGGGCGCGTGAACAATGAGCAGTTCTTC. The encoded protein is CATSDSPRGRVNNEQFF.

The gene calls are TRBV2 and TRBJ1-4; TRBD1 aligns across 9 bases. The germline V gene has CDR1 SNHLY and CDR2 FYNNEI. V was clipped by 2 bases and J by 8 bases; unmatched bases: 9. This CDR3 comprises 16 residues. In DNA, the CDR3 is TGTGCCAGCAGTGAATCTGCAGGGACAGGGTTAGAAAAACTGTTTTTT. It encodes CASSESAGTGLEKLFF.

This clone was counted once. The rearrangement joins TRBV15 to TRBJ1-5; 7 bases match TRBD1. The CDR3 length is 18 residues. The trim removed 1 base at V and 6 bases at J, leaving 15 bases unmatched. CDR1 LNHNV and CDR2 YYDKDF come from the germline V gene (reference sequence). CDR3 residues: CATSRVSIHRGIGQPQHF. Here the CDR3 DNA reads TGTGCCACCAGCAGAGTAAGCATCCACAGGGGCATCGGTCAGCCCCAGCATTTT.

The chain employs TRBV6-5 and TRBJ2-1; weak D call: TRBD2 (5 bases). Per germline, CDR1 MNHEY and CDR2 SVGAGI. V was shortened by 0 bases and J by 1 base, with 10 bases between the two germline ends. The CDR3 sequence is 16 residues long. CDR3 amino acids: CASSYSERRSYNEQFF. The CDR3 bases are TGTGCCAGCAGTTACTCCGAACGGAGGTCCTACAATGAGCAGTTCTTC.

The chain recombines TRBV6-6 with TRBJ2-7; D is perhaps TRBD1 (6 bases). There are 12 residues in the CDR3. V dropped 4 bases and J dropped 6 bases, with 10 bases sitting between them. Germline V lookup: CDR1 MNHNY, CDR2 SVGAGI (reference sequence). CDR3 sequence (DNA): TGTGCCAGCAGTTCCCAGGGGTTCGAGCAGTACTTC. Its translation is CASSSQGFEQYF.

This clone has only one observation. The V gene is TRBV5-4, the J gene TRBJ1-1, with no clear D. With 4 bases removed from V and 0 bases from J, the gap between germline ends came to 19 bases. Germline-derived CDR1 and CDR2 are SGHNT and YYREEE (reference sequence). The CDR3 length is 17 residues. CDR3 amino acids: CASSPGGSYGMNTEAFF. In DNA form, the CDR3 reads TGTGCCAGCAGCCCAGGAGGTTCCTACGGGATGAACACTGAAGCTTTCTTT. Full variable domain (rest looked up from reference TRBV5-4 and TRBJ1-1): ETGVTQSPTHLIKTRGQQVTLRCSSQSGHNTVSWYQQALGQGPQFIFQYYREEENGRGNFPPRFSGLQFPNYSSELNVNALELDDSALYLCASSPGGSYGMNTEAFFGQGTRLTVV.

This clone was seen once. The chain combines TRBV5-1 with TRBJ2-1; possible D gene TRBD1, 7 bases. Germline-derived CDR1 and CDR2 are SGHRS and YFSETQ. The CDR3 length is 16 residues. Trimming stripped 3 bases from V and 0 bases from J, with 13 bases between. The CDR3 loop is CASSSGGTSSYNEQFF. In nucleotides, the CDR3 is TGCGCCAGCAGCTCAGGGGGGACGAGCTCCTACAATGAGCAGTTCTTC.

In DNA, the CDR3 is TGTGCCTTGCGACCGGGACTAGCATTCCGGAACACCGGGGAGCTGTTTTTT. Its protein is CALRPGLAFRNTGELFF. The chain uses TRBV5-3 and TRBJ2-2; 9 nucleotides align to TRBD2. TRBV5-3 is treated as an ORF (open reading frame) with a function not yet certain. V dropped 10 bases and J dropped 1; count of bases not matched to a gene: 14. This CDR3 is built from 17 residues.

This chain links TRBV6-2 or TRBV6-3 with TRBJ2-7; perhaps TRBD1 as D (5 bases). In germline, CDR1 is MNHEY, CDR2 SVGEGT. The CDR3 contains 13 residues. V was pared by 4 bases and J by 0 bases, with 7 bases between. CDR3 loop: CASSSGFSYEQYF. DNA for the CDR3: TGTGCCAGCAGTTCAGGGTTCTCCTACGAGCAGTACTTC.

The chain recombines TRBV5-1 with TRBJ2-7; tentatively, D is TRBD2 (7 bases). The CDR3 has 14 residues. Germline CDR1 SGHRS, CDR2 YFSETQ. V was pared by 4 bases and J by 12 bases, with 23 bases between. The chain's CDR3 is CASSPVRGAGEVYF. Here the CDR3 DNA reads TGCGCCAGCAGCCCCGTCCGGGGGGCGGGAGAGGTGTACTTC.

The chain carries TRBV6-2 or TRBV6-3 and TRBJ1-2; D is unclear. Trimming took 2 bases from V and 4 from J, leaving 14 bases between them. Germline-derived CDR1 and CDR2 are MNHEY and SVGEGT. The CDR3 is 15 amino acids. CDR3 in DNA: TGTGCCAGCAGTTACACCCCAGGCGCGATCTATGGCTACACCTTC. The encoded protein is CASSYTPGAIYGYTF.

The gene calls are TRBV9 and TRBJ2-1, with 9 positions matching TRBD2. Germline V CDR1 and CDR2: SGDLS, YYNGEE. The CDR3 has 17 amino acids. With V trimmed by 4 bases and J by 0 bases, 8 bases remained unmatched. CDR3 protein: CASSPGAGGSSYNEQFF. As DNA, the CDR3 is TGTGCCAGCAGCCCCGGGGCGGGAGGGAGCTCCTACAATGAGCAGTTCTTC. Combining the CDR3 with reference TRBV9 and TRBJ2-1 gives the whole variable domain DSGVTQTPKHLITATGQRVTLRCSPRSGDLSVYWYQQSLDQGLQFLIQYYNGEERAKGNILERFSAQQFPDLHSELNLSSLELGDSALYFCASSPGAGGSSYNEQFFGPGTRLTVL.

V usage is TRBV28 and J usage is TRBJ2-1, with 13 bases that match TRBD2. J was trimmed by 8 bases and V by 2 bases; bases with no gene match: 9. Germline V gene data show CDR1 as MDHEN and CDR2 as SYDVKM. The CDR3 spans 17 residues. The chain's CDR3 is CASSLGTSGTPGYEQFF. In DNA form, the CDR3 reads TGTGCCAGCAGTTTAGGGACTAGCGGGACCCCTGGCTATGAGCAGTTCTTC. The full variable domain, completed using reference TRBV28 and TRBJ2-1, is DVKVTQSSRYLVKRTGEKVFLECVQDMDHENMFWYRQDPGLGLRLIYFSYDVKMKEKGDIPEGYSVSREKKERFSLILESASTNQTSMYLCASSLGTSGTPGYEQFFGPGTRLTVL.

The gene calls are TRBV7-8 and TRBJ2-1, with 12 bases that match TRBD2. Trimming took 5 bases from V and 10 from J; bases not matched to a gene: 6. This CDR3 is built from 14 residues. CDR1 is SGHVS, CDR2 FQNEAQ, per germline. In nucleotides, the CDR3 is TGTGCCAGCAGCCGACTAGCGGGAGAGGGGGAGCAGTTCTTC. Translated, it gives CASSRLAGEGEQFF.

The chain is built from TRBV27 and TRBJ2-1, with D possibly matching TRBD2 (6 bases). V lost 3 bases and J lost 2, with 8 bases in between. CDR3 length: 14 residues. Germline V gives CDR1 MNHEY, CDR2 SMNVEV (reference sequence). The DNA of the CDR3 is TGTGCCAGCAGTTTTAGCGGACCCTACAATGAGCAGTTCTTC. It encodes CASSFSGPYNEQFF.

The chain recombines TRBV12-3 or TRBV12-4 with TRBJ2-1, with no clear D. V lost 8 bases and J 6 bases, leaving 11 bases between the germline ends. The CDR3 has 12 residues. In nucleotides, the CDR3 is TGTGCCAGCGGTGTTCAAGCCAATGAGCAGTTCTTC. Its protein is CASGVQANEQFF.

V usage is TRBV5-6 and J usage is TRBJ2-4, with TRBD1 matching over 12 bases. The trim removed 4 bases at V and 7 bases at J, leaving 6 bases unmatched. Germline-derived CDR1 and CDR2 are SGHDT and YYEEEE. The CDR3 length is 15 residues. CDR3 loop: CASSLPGQGANIQYF. The CDR3 DNA reads as TGTGCCAGCAGCCTTCCGGGACAGGGGGCGAACATTCAGTACTTC.

The V call is TRBV19, the J call TRBJ2-2, with 11 bases lining up with TRBD1. Germline loops: CDR1 LNHDA, CDR2 SQIVND (reference sequence). The length of the CDR3 is 16 residues. Germline trimming cut 6 bases from V and 6 bases from J; bases unmatched to any gene: 9. This chain's CDR3 is CASRLTGTGGSGELFF. The DNA for the CDR3 is TGTGCCAGTAGGCTGACCGGGACAGGGGGATCCGGGGAGCTGTTTTTT.

The V call is TRBV3-1 (or the pseudogene TRBV3-2), the J call TRBJ1-5, with 7 bases matching TRBD1. Losses at the gene ends were 0 bases for V and 4 bases for J; bases not matched to a gene: 6. The CDR3 totals 16 residues. CDR1 is LGHDT, CDR2 YNNKEL, per germline (reference sequence). The CDR3 loop is CASSQDRAGGNQPQHF. As DNA, the CDR3 is TGTGCCAGCAGCCAAGATCGGGCAGGGGGGAATCAGCCCCAGCATTTT.

V is TRBV27 and J is TRBJ2-1, with 9 bases that match TRBD2. V trimming: 7 bases; J trimming: 6 bases; junction bases outside the gene matches: 7. CDR3 size: 14 residues. Looked up from germline, CDR1 is MNHEY and CDR2 is SMNVEV (reference sequence). CDR3 residues: CASNRGGGVNEQFF. CDR3 bases: TGTGCCAGCAACCGGGGCGGGGGGGTCAATGAGCAGTTCTTC.

As to this clone: This sample includes further DNA sequences coding for the same CDR3. The chain recombines TRBV15 with TRBJ1-5; TRBD1 matches 9 bases. The CDR3 is made up of 15 amino acids. The V gene end was trimmed by 0 bases and the J gene end by 5 bases; junction bases not matched to a gene: 2. Germline values: CDR1 LNHNV, CDR2 YYDKDF (reference sequence). The CDR3 DNA is TGTGCCACCAGCAGAGATGGGGACAGGGATCAGCCCCAGCATTTT. Its translation is CATSRDGDRDQPQHF.

The V and J genes are TRBV4-2 and TRBJ2-1, with 8 bases fitting TRBD2. Trimming at V came to 3 bases and at J to 9 bases, leaving 7 bases not matched to a gene. Germline V gene sequence: CDR1 LGHNA, CDR2 YNFKEQ. This CDR3 comprises 14 residues. The CDR3 spells CASSQSGGAGEQFF. The CDR3 coding sequence is TGTGCCAGCAGCCAGAGCGGGGGCGCGGGTGAGCAGTTCTTC.

For this clone: This specimen includes other DNA sequences encoding the same CDR3. V is TRBV3-1 (or the pseudogene TRBV3-2) and J is TRBJ2-3; D gene unclear. This CDR3 comprises 13 residues. V dropped 2 bases and J dropped 4 bases, with 7 bases sitting between them. CDR1 LGHDT and CDR2 YNNKEL come from the germline V gene (reference sequence). CDR3: CASSQRGADTQYF. The CDR3 nucleotides are TGTGCCAGCAGCCAACGAGGCGCAGATACGCAGTATTTT.

V gene TRBV28 combines with J gene TRBJ2-7; 7 positions agree with TRBD1. With V trimmed by 5 bases and J by 7 bases, 5 bases remained unmatched. The germline V gene has CDR1 MDHEN and CDR2 SYDVKM. CDR3 size: 12 residues. DNA for the CDR3: TGTGCCAGCAGTGAGGGGGCCTCGGAGCAGTACTTC. Translation gives CASSEGASEQYF.

The gene calls are TRBV27 and TRBJ1-6; no clear D gene. The germline V and J ends were trimmed by 3 bases and 1 base, with 4 bases remaining between them. CDR1 is MNHEY and CDR2 is SMNVEV in the germline V gene (reference sequence). This CDR3 spans 14 amino acids. CDR3 bases: TGTGCCAGCAGTTTCTCTTCCTATAATTCACCCCTCCACTTT. Its translation: CASSFSSYNSPLHF.

The CDR3 here is CASSADRSPRNTIYF. CDR3 coding DNA: TGTGCCAGCAGTGCGGACAGGAGCCCGAGAAACACCATATATTTT. V and J are TRBV2 and TRBJ1-3; TRBD1 aligns across 7 bases. V lost 4 bases and J lost 5; bases outside the gene matches: 8. The CDR3 contains 15 residues. Germline CDR1 is SNHLY and CDR2 is FYNNEI.

The chain is built from TRBV2 and TRBJ1-1; D is ambiguous. This CDR3 has 13 amino acids. V was cut by 0 bases and J by 0 bases, with 2 bases left in between. Germline V CDR1 and CDR2: SNHLY, FYNNEI. In nucleotides, the CDR3 is TGTGCCAGCAGTGAAGCCATGAACACTGAAGCTTTCTTT. Its translation: CASSEAMNTEAFF.

The chain carries TRBV7-2 and TRBJ1-5; D is possibly TRBD1 (6 bases). This CDR3 is 15 amino acids long. Germline loops: CDR1 SGHTA, CDR2 FQGNSA. Between the trimmed V and J ends, which lost 2 bases and 7 bases, there was a span of 15 bases. This CDR3 is CASSLSTRGGQPQHF. The CDR3 DNA reads as TGTGCCAGCAGCTTAAGTACCAGGGGAGGGCAGCCCCAGCATTTT.

The genes are TRBV7-2 and TRBJ2-5; TRBD2 aligns across 9 bases. With 8 bases clipped from V and 4 bases from J, the junction kept 14 bases outside the gene matches. CDR1 and CDR2 (germline): SGHTA, FQGNSA. The length of the CDR3 is 16 residues. The CDR3 DNA sequence: TGTGCCAGCCGCGGGGGGGCCTGGGATGTCAGAGAGACCCAGTACTTC. Protein: CASRGGAWDVRETQYF. The complete variable domain, with remaining parts taken from reference TRBV7-2 and TRBJ2-5, reads GAGVSQSPSNKVTEKGKDVELRCDPISGHTALYWYRQSLGQGLEFLIYFQGNSAPDKSGLPSDRFSAERTGGSVSTLTIQRTQQEDSAVYLCASRGGAWDVRETQYFGPGTRLLVL.